The entry below describes one TCR beta chain. This sample is drawn from a study of blood T cell repertoires in COVID-19. The germline V gene has CDR1 LNHDA and CDR2 SQIVND (reference sequence). This CDR3 comprises 14 residues. The V gene end was trimmed by 4 bases and the J gene end by 7 bases; junction bases not matched to a gene: 9. Recruited during active infection, patients (from Seattle) were subsequently followed longitudinally. In the original workflow: By means of reference gene primer amplification, nucleated cell counts were estimated. The repertoire was sequenced with immunoSEQ multiplex PCR; TCRdb's copy has only in-frame clones and lacks some. V and J calls plus clone size are reproduced from that table; the DNA served to infer D and trimming. There are more than 150,000 clones in the sample; approximately 80% occur only once, and more than 10% lies in the top ten.

This clonotype was obtained from a woman aged 80 or over with COVID-19, enrolled during active disease. The J gene is TRBJ1-1, the V gene TRBV19; TRBD1 matches 7 bases. Sequences were obtained from peripheral blood. CDR3 sequence (DNA): TGTGCCAGTAGTACACTTCCCGGGACAGTTGAAGCTTTCTTT. Amino acid sequence: CASSTLPGTVEAFF.